This T cell receptor (beta chain) was recovered during a study of cytomegalovirus exposure and HLA in healthy donors. Sequenced by immunoSEQ multiplex PCR; TCRdb stores in-frame clones only, minus some. The sample yields some 250,000 clones, around 91% seen once. After removal of 6 bases from V and 3 bases from J, the junction contained 4 bases not matched to a gene. The CDR3 spans 15 residues. Germline CDR1 and CDR2: SNHLY and FYNNEI. General study findings and limits: In the approximately 120 validation repertoires, a later analysis found that first-cohort TCR clusters tended to co-occur. Researchers catalogued approximately 170 TCR beta chains as cytomegalovirus-associated.

As concerns this clone: The antigen remains unidentified.

V is TRBV2 and J is TRBJ2-1; 11 nucleotides match TRBD2. Sequenced material: PBMCs. This receptor was taken from a woman in her late teens or twenties in good health and CMV-seronegative. CDR3 residues: CASSAGLADYNEQFF. The DNA for the CDR3 is TGTGCCAGCAGCGCGGGACTAGCGGACTACAATGAGCAGTTCTTC. Drawing the rest from reference TRBV2 and TRBJ2-1, the complete variable domain is EPEVTQTPSHQVTQMGQEVILRCVPISNHLYFYWYRQILGQKVEFLVSFYNNEISEKSEIFDDQFSVERPDGSNFTLKIRSTKLEDSAMYFCASSAGLADYNEQFFGPGTRLTVL.